What follows describes a single T cell receptor beta chain. Its antigen is unidentified. The sample comes from a study of CXCR3-negative and CXCR3-positive naive CD8 T cells. CDR1 is MGHRA, CDR2 YSYEKL, per germline. This CDR3 comprises 17 residues. Study-wide points: CXCR3-positive naive cells had TRB CDR3s that were more hydrophobic than CXCR3-negative naive cells had. Naive subsets did not differ in surface CD5, and the authors estimated TCR strength using properties of the TRB CDR3. Fresh PBMCs served for most assays, and CXCR3 expression fell partially after cryopreservation.

Triplicate approximately 300,000-cell sorts were made of each CD8+ T cell subset. Libraries were UMI-labeled 5' RACE TRB cDNA. TCRdb reprocessed the 5' RACE reads and stores each CDR3 protein as one record, lacking DNA. The sample totals 60,000 to 65,000 distinct CDR3 sequences. The clonotype originates from a human donor in good health. Some clones in this sample may be carry-over from other donors' samples. J is TRBJ2-1 and V is TRBV4-1; no DNA is available, so the TRBD2 call from TCRdb remains unchecked. Sequenced sample: naive CXCR3+ CD8+ T cells from blood. Stated subset: CD45RO-CCR7+CD27+CD95- naive CD8+ T cells expressing CXCR3 (TNR3+). CDR3: CASSQDFAGGPSNEQFF.